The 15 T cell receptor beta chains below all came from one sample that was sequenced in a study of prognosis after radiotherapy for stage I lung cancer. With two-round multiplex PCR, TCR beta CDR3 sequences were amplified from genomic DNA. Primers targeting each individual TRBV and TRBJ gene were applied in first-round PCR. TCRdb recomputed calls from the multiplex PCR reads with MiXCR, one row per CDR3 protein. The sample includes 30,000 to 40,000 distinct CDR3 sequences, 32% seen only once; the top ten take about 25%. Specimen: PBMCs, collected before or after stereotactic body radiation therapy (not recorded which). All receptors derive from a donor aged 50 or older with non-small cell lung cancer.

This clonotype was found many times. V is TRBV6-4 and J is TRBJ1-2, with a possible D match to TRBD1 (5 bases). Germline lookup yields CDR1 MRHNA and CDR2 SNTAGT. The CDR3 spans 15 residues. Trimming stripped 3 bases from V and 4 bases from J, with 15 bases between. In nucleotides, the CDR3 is TGTGCCAGCAGTGAAGCGGGGCTTACGGGCTATGGCTACACCTTC. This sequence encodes CASSEAGLTGYGYTF.

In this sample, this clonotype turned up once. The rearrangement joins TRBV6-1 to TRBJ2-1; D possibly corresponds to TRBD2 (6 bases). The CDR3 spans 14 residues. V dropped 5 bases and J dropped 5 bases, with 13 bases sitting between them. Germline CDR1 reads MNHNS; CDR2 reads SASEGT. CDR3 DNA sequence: TGTGCCAGCAGTCTGGCGGGATATAACAATGAGCAGTTCTTC. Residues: CASSLAGYNNEQFF.

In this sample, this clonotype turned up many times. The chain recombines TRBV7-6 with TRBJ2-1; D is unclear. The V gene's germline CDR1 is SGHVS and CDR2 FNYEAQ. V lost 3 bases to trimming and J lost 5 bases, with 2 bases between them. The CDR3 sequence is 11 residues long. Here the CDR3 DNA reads TGTGCCAGCAGCTTGAACAATGAGCAGTTCTTC. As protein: CASSLNNEQFF.

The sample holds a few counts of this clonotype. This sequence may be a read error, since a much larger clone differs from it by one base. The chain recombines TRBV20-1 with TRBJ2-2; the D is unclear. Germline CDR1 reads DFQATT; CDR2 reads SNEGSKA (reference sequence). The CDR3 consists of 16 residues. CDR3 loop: CSARDPRATNAGELFF. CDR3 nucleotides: TGCAGTGCTAGAGATCCCCGGGCCACGAACGCCGGGGAGCTGTTTTTT.

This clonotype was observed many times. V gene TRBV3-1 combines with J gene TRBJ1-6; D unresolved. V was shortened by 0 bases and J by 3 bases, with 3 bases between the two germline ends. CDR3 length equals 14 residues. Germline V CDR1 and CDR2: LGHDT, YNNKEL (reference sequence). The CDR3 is CASSQDNYNSPLHF. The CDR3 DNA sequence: TGTGCCAGCAGCCAAGACAACTATAATTCACCCCTCCACTTT.

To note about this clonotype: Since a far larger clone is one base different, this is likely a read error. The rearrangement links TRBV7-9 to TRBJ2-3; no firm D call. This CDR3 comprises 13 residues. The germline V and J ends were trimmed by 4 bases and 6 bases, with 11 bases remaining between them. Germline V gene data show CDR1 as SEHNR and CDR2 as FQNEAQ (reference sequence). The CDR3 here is CASSSRVRDTQYF. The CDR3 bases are TGTGCCAGCAGCTCCCGCGTGAGGGATACGCAGTATTTT.

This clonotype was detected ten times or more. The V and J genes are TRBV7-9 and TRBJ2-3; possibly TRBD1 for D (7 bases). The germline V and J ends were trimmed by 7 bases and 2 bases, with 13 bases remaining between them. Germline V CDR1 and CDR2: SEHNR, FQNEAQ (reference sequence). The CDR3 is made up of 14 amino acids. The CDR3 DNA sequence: TGTGCCAGCATCGGGGGACAGCTCACAGATACGCAGTATTTT. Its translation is CASIGGQLTDTQYF.

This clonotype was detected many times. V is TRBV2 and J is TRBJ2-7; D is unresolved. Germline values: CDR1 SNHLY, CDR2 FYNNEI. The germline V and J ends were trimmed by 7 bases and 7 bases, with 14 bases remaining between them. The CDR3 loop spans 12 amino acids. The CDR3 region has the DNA TGTGCCAGCACCTGGACCCCCCAGGAGCAGTACTTC. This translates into CASTWTPQEQYF.

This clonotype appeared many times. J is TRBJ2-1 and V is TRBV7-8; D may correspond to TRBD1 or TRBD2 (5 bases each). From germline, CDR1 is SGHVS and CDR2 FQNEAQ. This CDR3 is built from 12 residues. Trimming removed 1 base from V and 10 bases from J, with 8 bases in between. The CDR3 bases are TGTGCCAGCAGCTTAGAACGGGACGAGCAGTTCTTC. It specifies CASSLERDEQFF. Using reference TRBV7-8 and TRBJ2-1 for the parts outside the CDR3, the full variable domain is GAGVSQSPRYKVAKRGQDVALRCDPISGHVSLFWYQQALGQGPEFLTYFQNEAQLDKSGLPSDRFFAERPEGSVSTLKIQRTQQEDSAVYLCASSLERDEQFFGPGTRLTVL.

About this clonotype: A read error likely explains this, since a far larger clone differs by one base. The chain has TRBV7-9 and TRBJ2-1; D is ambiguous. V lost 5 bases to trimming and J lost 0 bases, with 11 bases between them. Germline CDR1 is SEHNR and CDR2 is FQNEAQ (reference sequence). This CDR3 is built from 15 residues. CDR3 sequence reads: CASSPFVVSYNEQFF. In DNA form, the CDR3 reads TGTGCCAGCAGCCCTTTCGTAGTCTCCTACAATGAGCAGTTCTTC.

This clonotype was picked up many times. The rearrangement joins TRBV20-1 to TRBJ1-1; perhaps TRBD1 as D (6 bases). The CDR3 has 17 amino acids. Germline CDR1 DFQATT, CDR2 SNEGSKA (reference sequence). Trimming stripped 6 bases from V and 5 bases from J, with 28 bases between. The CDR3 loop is CSAEDTQGGKGKTEAFF. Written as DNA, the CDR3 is TGCAGTGCAGAAGATACACAGGGCGGAAAGGGGAAGACTGAAGCTTTCTTT.

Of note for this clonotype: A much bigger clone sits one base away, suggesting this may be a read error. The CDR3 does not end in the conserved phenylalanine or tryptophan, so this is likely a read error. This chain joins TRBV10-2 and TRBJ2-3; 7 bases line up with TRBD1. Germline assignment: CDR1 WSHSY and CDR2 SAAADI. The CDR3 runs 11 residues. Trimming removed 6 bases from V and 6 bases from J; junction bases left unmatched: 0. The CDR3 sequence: CASRQGDTQYI. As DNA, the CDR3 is TGCGCCAGCAGACAGGGGGATACGCAGTATATT.

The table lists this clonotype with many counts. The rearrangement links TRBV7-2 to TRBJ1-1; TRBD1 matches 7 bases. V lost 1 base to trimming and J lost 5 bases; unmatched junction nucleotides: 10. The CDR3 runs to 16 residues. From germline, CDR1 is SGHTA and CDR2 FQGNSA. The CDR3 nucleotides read TGTGCCAGCAGCTTAGACATAAACAGGGGTTATACTGAAGCTTTCTTT. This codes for CASSLDINRGYTEAFF.

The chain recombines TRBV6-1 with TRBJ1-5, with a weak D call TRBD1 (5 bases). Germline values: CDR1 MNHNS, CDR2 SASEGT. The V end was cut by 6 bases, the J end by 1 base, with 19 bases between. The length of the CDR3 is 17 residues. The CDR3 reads CASRRTLGRTSNQPQHF. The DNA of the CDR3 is TGTGCCAGCAGGAGGACTCTGGGACGAACCAGCAATCAGCCCCAGCATTTT.

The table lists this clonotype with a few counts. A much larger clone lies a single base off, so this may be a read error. The CDR3 region is CASSPTGPLYNEQSF. CDR3 DNA: TGTGCCAGCAGTCCCACAGGTCCCCTCTACAATGAGCAGTCCTTC. The gene calls are TRBV28 and TRBJ2-1, with a tentative D call TRBD1 (5 bases). Germline V CDR1 and CDR2: MDHEN, SYDVKM. This CDR3 contains 15 residues.